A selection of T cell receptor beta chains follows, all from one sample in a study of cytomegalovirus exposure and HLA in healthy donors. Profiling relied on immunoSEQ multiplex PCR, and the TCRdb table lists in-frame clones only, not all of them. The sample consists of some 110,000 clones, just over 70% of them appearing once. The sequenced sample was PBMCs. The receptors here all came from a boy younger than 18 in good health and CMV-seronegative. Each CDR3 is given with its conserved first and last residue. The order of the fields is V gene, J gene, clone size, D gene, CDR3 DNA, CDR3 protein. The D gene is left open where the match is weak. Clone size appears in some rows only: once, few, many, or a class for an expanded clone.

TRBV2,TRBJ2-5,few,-,TGTGCCAGCACCCCTCGGAGACAAGAGACCCAGTACTTC,CASTPRRQETQYF
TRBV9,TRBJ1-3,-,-,TGTGCCAGCAGTGACAGATCCTCTGGAAACACCATATATTTT,CASSDRSSGNTIYF
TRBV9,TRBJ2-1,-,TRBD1,TGTGCCAGCAGCGTAGTAACAGGGGGCTACAATGAGCAGTTCTTC,CASSVVTGGYNEQFF
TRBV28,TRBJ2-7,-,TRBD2,TGTGCCAGCAAGGGGACTAGCGGGACCTACGAGCAGTACTTC,CASKGTSGTYEQYF
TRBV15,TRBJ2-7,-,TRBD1,TGTGCCACCAGCAGTGACAGGGGCTACGAGCAGTACTTC,CATSSDRGYEQYF
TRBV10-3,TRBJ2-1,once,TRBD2,TGTGCCATCACCTCGACTAGCGGGGTAAACAATGAGCAGTTCTTC,CAITSTSGVNNEQFF
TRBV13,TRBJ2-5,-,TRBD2,TGTGCCAGCAGCGCGTCGACTAGCGGGAGAGAAAAGTACCAAGAGACCCAGTACTTC,CASSASTSGREKYQETQYF
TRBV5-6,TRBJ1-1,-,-,TGTGCCAGCAGCTTGGGGGGCGGGGTTATGAACACTGAATCTTTCTTT,CASSLGGGVMNTESFF
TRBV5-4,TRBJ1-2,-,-,TGTGCCAGCAGCTTTACTACCCATCGATTTAACCCTAACTATGGCTACACCTTC,CASSFTTHRFNPNYGYTF
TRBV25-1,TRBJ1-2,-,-,TGTGCCAGCAGTGAGGACAGATACTATGGCTACACCTTC,CASSEDRYYGYTF
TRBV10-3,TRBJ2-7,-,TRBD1,TGTGCCATCAGCCTACCGGGACAGGGCTACGAGCAGTACTTC,CAISLPGQGYEQYF
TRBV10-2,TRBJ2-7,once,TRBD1,TGCGCCAGCAGTGAGTGGGGACAGGCCTACGAGCAGTACTTC,CASSEWGQAYEQYF
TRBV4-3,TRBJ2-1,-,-,TGCGCCAGCAGCCAAGAGCCCTCCTTACAGGGCCCTTACAATGAGCAGTTCTTC,CASSQEPSLQGPYNEQFF
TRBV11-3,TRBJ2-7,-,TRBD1,TGTGCCAGCAGCTTAGGGGACAGGAGATACGAGCAGTACTTC,CASSLGDRRYEQYF
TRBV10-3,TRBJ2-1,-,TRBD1,TGTGCCATCTCACGGGACAGTCTCCGCAATGAGCAGTTCTTC,CAISRDSLRNEQFF
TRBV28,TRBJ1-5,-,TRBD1,TGTGCCAGCAGTGCAGGACAGGGGCGGGCGAGCAATCAGCCCCAGCATTTT,CASSAGQGRASNQPQHF
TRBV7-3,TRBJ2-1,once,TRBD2,TGTGCCAGCAGCTGGTGGGGCGGGACTAGTTGGAATGAGCAGTTCTTC,CASSWWGGTSWNEQFF